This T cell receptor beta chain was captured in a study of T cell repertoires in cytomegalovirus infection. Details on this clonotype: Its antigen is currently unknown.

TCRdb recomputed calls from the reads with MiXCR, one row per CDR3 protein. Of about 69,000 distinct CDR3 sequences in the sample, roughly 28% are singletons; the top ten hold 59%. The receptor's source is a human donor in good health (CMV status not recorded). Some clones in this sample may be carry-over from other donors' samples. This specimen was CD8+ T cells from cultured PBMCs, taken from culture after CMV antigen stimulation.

This CDR3 reads CASSHLPRQGGNEQFF. The DNA for the CDR3 is TGTGCCAGCAGCCATCTGCCGCGACAGGGGGGGAATGAGCAGTTCTTC. The chain couples TRBV7-8 to TRBJ2-1; 9 bases fit TRBD1. Unmatched junction bases numbered 12, after V lost 5 bases and J lost 7 bases. The CDR3 is made up of 16 amino acids. Germline CDR1 reads SGHVS; CDR2 reads FQNEAQ.